Below are 5 T cell receptor beta chains sequenced from a single sample in a study of T cells in Graves' hyperthyroidism and ophthalmopathy. It was RNA transcripts that yielded the amplified TCR beta CDR3 regions. The HTBI primer set drove a first-round RT-PCR of the TCR CDR3. In TCRdb, the multiplex PCR reads were re-called with MiXCR into one record per CDR3 protein. The sample yields a few hundred thousand distinct CDR3 sequences, around a sixth seen once. Input material: blood. The source of these receptors is a woman in her twenties or thirties with Graves' hyperthyroidism.

This clonotype has more than one count but fewer than ten. The conserved closing phenylalanine or tryptophan is absent in this CDR3, likely reflecting a read error. This chain links TRBV30 with TRBJ1-1; TRBD1 aligns across 7 bases. The length of the CDR3 is 13 residues. Germline loops: CDR1 GTSNPN, CDR2 SVGIG (reference sequence). J gave up 11 bases and V 2 bases, and 11 bases lay outside the gene matches. CDR3 bases: TGTGCCTGGAGTACTCGCCTACAGGGGAGGGCTTTCCTT. It translates to CAWSTRLQGRAFL.

This clonotype was seen a handful of times. The gene calls are TRBV27 and TRBJ2-2; D uncertain. With 7 bases removed from V and 4 bases from J, the gap between germline ends came to 19 bases. This CDR3 region has 16 residues. Germline V gene lookup returns CDR1 MNHEY and CDR2 SMNVEV (reference sequence). This chain's CDR3 is CASNRLSLARTGELFF. The CDR3 DNA reads TGTGCCAGCAATCGCCTATCCCTTGCCCGCACCGGGGAGCTGTTTTTT.

This chain joins TRBV20-1 and TRBJ1-4, with a tentative D call TRBD1 (6 bases). Trimming stripped 5 bases from V and 0 bases from J, with 7 bases between. This CDR3 is 13 amino acids long. Germline CDR1 is DFQATT and CDR2 is SNEGSKA (reference sequence). CDR3 region: CSAAGATNEKLFF. The CDR3, as DNA: TGCAGTGCTGCAGGGGCAACTAATGAAAAACTGTTTTTT.

There are many counts of this clonotype. The rearrangement uses TRBV20-1 and TRBJ2-1; the D gene is possibly TRBD2 (6 bases). V was cut by 3 bases and J by 0 bases, with 12 bases left in between. The CDR3 is 15 amino acids. CDR1 and CDR2 from the germline V gene are DFQATT and SNEGSKA (reference sequence). As DNA, the CDR3 is TGCAGTGCTAGGTTCCGGGGGAGCTCCTACAATGAGCAGTTCTTC. Its translation: CSARFRGSSYNEQFF.

V and J are TRBV6-2 or TRBV6-3 and TRBJ2-6; 13 positions match TRBD2. J was trimmed by 0 bases and V by 5 bases; bases with no gene match: 1. This CDR3 comprises 17 residues. Germline CDR1 MNHEY, CDR2 SVGEGT. Here the CDR3 reads CASSGTSGDSGANVLTF. The CDR3, as DNA: TGTGCCAGCAGTGGGACTAGCGGGGACTCTGGGGCCAACGTCCTGACTTTC.